Each of the 21 T cell receptor beta chains below was sequenced from the same sample in a study of T-cell reconstitution after alpha-beta-depleted transplantation in children. Unique molecular identifiers were incorporated when the TCRbeta library was constructed. TCRdb reprocessed the PCR reads with MiXCR, giving one entry per CDR3 protein. The sample yields about 180,000 distinct CDR3 sequences, roughly 11% seen once. The starting material was PBMCs, obtained before TCRalphabeta/CD19-depleted stem cell transplant. The receptors were gathered from a boy aged 2 to 10 with acute myeloid leukemia, due to receive a stem cell transplant.

This clonotype was recorded many times. CDR3 nucleotide sequence: TGCGCCAGCAGCCAACCTAGGGACAGGGTAAATGAGCAGTTCTTC. It is translated as CASSQPRDRVNEQFF. The J gene is TRBJ2-1, the V gene TRBV4-1; 9 nucleotides agree with TRBD1. From germline, CDR1 is MGHRA and CDR2 YSYEKL. This CDR3 is built from 15 residues. J lost 7 bases, V lost 2 bases, and 6 bases had no gene match.

This clonotype occurred many times. The chain uses TRBV18 and TRBJ2-1; the D is unclear. Deletions cut 3 bases from V and 10 bases from J, with 10 bases between. The CDR3 has 12 residues. Germline assignment: CDR1 KGHSH and CDR2 LQKENI. The CDR3 sequence: CASSPDAGEQFF. The DNA for the CDR3 is TGTGCCAGCTCACCTGATGCTGGAGAGCAGTTCTTC.

This clonotype was seen ten or more times. This rearrangement joins TRBV15 to TRBJ2-3; D may be TRBD2 (6 bases). This CDR3 has 14 amino acids. V dropped 5 bases and J dropped 9 bases, with 18 bases sitting between them. Germline CDR1 LNHNV, CDR2 YYDKDF (reference sequence). CDR3 sequence (DNA): TGTGCCACCAGCCCCGATCGGGAGAGGAGAACGCAGTATTTT. It specifies CATSPDRERRTQYF.

This clonotype was seen a handful of times. J is TRBJ2-4 and V is TRBV18; TRBD1 might be the D (8 bases). From germline, CDR1 is KGHSH and CDR2 LQKENI. V was pared by 1 base and J by 6 bases, with 19 bases between. The CDR3 runs 17 residues. CDR3 protein: CASSPQDRDYGTNIQYF. Written as DNA, the CDR3 is TGTGCCAGCTCACCACAGGACAGGGACTACGGTACAAACATTCAGTACTTC.

This chain uses TRBV4-1 with TRBJ1-5; the D gene is possibly TRBD1 (6 bases). V was shortened by 3 bases and J by 4 bases, with 16 bases between the two germline ends. The CDR3 contains 16 residues. Germline-derived CDR1 and CDR2 are MGHRA and YSYEKL. For the CDR3, the DNA is TGCGCCAGCAGCCAGGAACAGGGACTACGGAATCAGCCCCAGCATTTT. It encodes CASSQEQGLRNQPQHF.

This clonotype has more than one count but fewer than ten. The rearrangement uses TRBV5-4 and TRBJ2-7; D remains ambiguous. V lost 2 bases and J lost 6, with 15 bases in between. The CDR3 is 14 residues long. The germline V gene encodes CDR1 SGHNT and CDR2 YYREEE (reference sequence). CDR3 DNA: TGTGCCAGCAGCTTTCAAACTCGGATTTCCGAGCAGTACTTC. It codes for CASSFQTRISEQYF.

This clonotype was seen at least ten times. The J gene is TRBJ2-5, the V gene TRBV5-1; perhaps TRBD2 as D (6 bases). CDR3 size: 14 residues. Trimming stripped 1 base from V and 5 bases from J, with 12 bases between. Germline values: CDR1 SGHRS, CDR2 YFSETQ. The CDR3 coding sequence is TGCGCCAGCAGCTTGTTTTTGGAGGGGGAGACCCAGTACTTC. Translating gives CASSLFLEGETQYF.

This clonotype came up many times. CDR3: CASSLGAYREQPQHF. CDR3 sequence (DNA): TGTGCCAGCAGCTTAGGGGCCTACCGGGAACAGCCCCAGCATTTT. V is TRBV5-5 and J is TRBJ1-5; D might be TRBD1 (5 bases). The V and J ends lost 2 bases and 7 bases respectively, with 16 bases between them. This CDR3 contains 15 residues. The germline V gene encodes CDR1 SGHKS and CDR2 YYEKEE (reference sequence).

This clonotype was seen repeatedly, ten times or more. This chain uses TRBV5-6 with TRBJ1-2; D is perhaps TRBD1 (6 bases). The CDR3 length is 12 residues. V lost 4 bases and J lost 6, with 10 bases in between. Germline CDR1 reads SGHDT; CDR2 reads YYEEEE. The DNA of the CDR3 is TGTGCCAGCAGCCTGAGGGGGAATGGCTACACCTTC. It is translated as CASSLRGNGYTF.

This clonotype was counted at least ten times. The chain employs TRBV12-3 or TRBV12-4 and TRBJ1-1; D possibly corresponds to TRBD1 (6 bases). V was shortened by 2 bases and J by 6 bases, with 10 bases between the two germline ends. The CDR3 covers 13 residues. CDR3 in amino acids: CASSLRGNAEAFF. CDR3 nucleotides: TGTGCCAGCAGTTTAAGGGGGAATGCTGAAGCTTTCTTT.

On this clonotype itself: A much larger clone lies one base from this, so it may be a read error. The chain is built from TRBV12-3 or TRBV12-4 and TRBJ1-2; D is unclear. This CDR3 has 11 residues. The CDR3 loop is CASSSTEGYNF. The CDR3 DNA is TGTGCCAGCAGTTCTACAGAAGGCTACAACTTC.

Ten or more counts support this clonotype. The V call is TRBV7-2, the J call TRBJ2-1, with D tentatively TRBD2 (6 bases). CDR3 length equals 15 residues. V lost 1 base and J 8 bases, leaving 15 bases between the germline ends. Looked up from germline, CDR1 is SGHTA and CDR2 is FQGNSA. CDR3 DNA: TGTGCCAGCAGCTTAGTTGCGGGACGGGTCCATGAGCAGTTCTTC. It is translated as CASSLVAGRVHEQFF.

Many counts were recorded for this clonotype. This chain links TRBV20-1 with TRBJ2-1; TRBD2 matches at 7 bases. Germline V gene lookup returns CDR1 DFQATT and CDR2 SNEGSKA (reference sequence). With 3 bases clipped from V and 6 bases from J, the junction kept 17 bases outside the gene matches. This CDR3 is built from 17 residues. CDR3 sequence reads: CSARPLSTSLPLNEQFF. As DNA, the CDR3 is TGCAGTGCTAGGCCATTGTCGACTAGCCTCCCCCTCAATGAGCAGTTCTTC.

This clonotype showed up many times. For the CDR3, the DNA is TGTGCCAGCAGCGCAATAGCGGGGGGGAAACGGCAGTATTTT. Protein: CASSAIAGGKRQYF. The chain joins TRBV12-3 or TRBV12-4 to TRBJ2-3; 11 bases are a match to TRBD2. The CDR3 spans 14 residues. With V trimmed by 6 bases and J by 11 bases, 10 bases remained unmatched.

This clonotype occurred many times. The rearrangement links TRBV7-2 to TRBJ1-2, with D possibly matching TRBD1 (5 bases). The V end was cut by 2 bases, the J end by 3 bases, with 13 bases between. CDR1 and CDR2 from the germline V gene are SGHTA and FQGNSA. The CDR3 has 15 residues. The CDR3 here is CASSLWAGTDYGYTF. Written as DNA, the CDR3 is TGTGCCAGCAGCTTATGGGCAGGGACTGACTATGGCTACACCTTC.

There are many counts of this clonotype. The CDR3 here is CATSRSAGSSYNSPLHF. CDR3 DNA sequence: TGTGCCACCAGCAGAAGTGCGGGGAGCTCCTATAATTCACCCCTCCACTTT. The J gene is TRBJ1-6, the V gene TRBV15; D is uncertain. The CDR3 spans 17 residues. Per the germline V gene, CDR1 is LNHNV and CDR2 is YYDKDF (reference sequence). V dropped 2 bases and J dropped 0 bases, with 11 bases sitting between them.

Many counts were recorded for this clonotype. J is TRBJ2-5 and V is TRBV3-1, with 10 bases identical to TRBD2. The germline V gene has CDR1 LGHDT and CDR2 YNNKEL (reference sequence). With 2 bases clipped from V and 2 bases from J, the junction kept 5 bases outside the gene matches. The CDR3 length is 16 residues. CDR3 in DNA: TGTGCCAGCAGCCAACGCAGACTAGCGGGTCAAGAGACCCAGTACTTC. Translation: CASSQRRLAGQETQYF.

This clonotype was counted a few times. At one boundary the junction diverges from the germline segment, which might be a read error. The J gene is TRBJ2-3, the V gene TRBV28; 8 bases agree with TRBD2. CDR3 length: 15 residues. Germline V gives CDR1 MDHEN, CDR2 SYDVKM. The CDR3 DNA sequence: TGTGCCAGCAACCCAAATAGCGGGACGACAGATACGCAATATTTT. Its translation is CASNPNSGTTDTQYF.

This clonotype was picked up many times. The V gene is TRBV20-1, the J gene TRBJ1-5, with D hard to call. CDR1 and CDR2 from the germline V gene are DFQATT and SNEGSKA (reference sequence). The CDR3 runs 15 residues. Trimming removed 5 bases at V and 0 bases at J, with 14 bases between. The chain's CDR3 is CSAPISPYSNQPQHF. DNA for the CDR3: TGCAGTGCTCCGATCTCGCCCTATAGCAATCAGCCCCAGCATTTT.

This clonotype was seen repeatedly, ten times or more. The chain joins TRBV12-3 or TRBV12-4 to TRBJ2-2, with TRBD1 matching 9 bases. J lost 3 bases, V lost 4 bases, and 6 bases had no gene match. This CDR3 contains 16 residues. The CDR3 reads CASSSTGQGHTGELFF. The CDR3 nucleotides read TGTGCCAGCAGTTCTACGGGACAGGGACACACCGGGGAGCTGTTTTTT.

This clonotype was observed at least ten times. The J gene is TRBJ1-2, the V gene TRBV25-1; 10 nucleotides line up with TRBD1. This CDR3 comprises 17 residues. Germline V gene sequence: CDR1 MGHDK, CDR2 SYGVNS. Losses at the gene ends were 1 base for V and 4 bases for J; bases not matched to a gene: 9. The CDR3 protein is CASSEWLGQGFGYGYTF. CDR3 DNA sequence: TGTGCCAGCAGTGAATGGCTGGGACAGGGGTTCGGCTATGGCTACACCTTC.